The text below deals with one TCR beta chain. What it binds is unknown. Time point given: blood 2 weeks post-SBRT. Treatment here: 15 Gy SBRT to primary tumor, nephrectomy 4 weeks later. Germline CDR1 and CDR2: ENHRY and SYGVKD. The CDR3 totals 14 residues. V shed 8 bases and J shed 4 bases, with 14 bases lying between them. The sample comes from a study of radiation and T cells in renal cell carcinoma. About the research overall: Nephrectomy followed 15 Gy stereotactic body radiation by 4 weeks.

General observations from the study: Top tumor clonotypes rose in blood 2 weeks post-radiation, then contracted. Baseline intratumoral clonotype presence is unknown without pretreatment biopsies.

Some clones are missing from TCRdb's copy, which holds only in-frame ones; the method was immunoSEQ multiplex PCR. The data show fewer than 90,000 clones, 70% to 90% seen once. The sample consisted of blood, taken from a patient whose treatment included radiotherapy and nephrectomy. The TCR was taken from a woman in her fifties or sixties with renal cell carcinoma. This rearrangement joins TRBV10-3 to TRBJ2-2, with D possibly matching TRBD2 (5 bases). CDR3 amino acids: CAIQAGGVTGELFF. The CDR3 DNA is TGTGCCATCCAGGCGGGTGGGGTCACCGGGGAGCTGTTTTTT.